A single sample is the source of the 7 T cell receptor beta chains below, sequenced in a study of breast tumors, draining lymph nodes, adjacent tissues. TCRdb re-analysed the multiplex PCR reads in MiXCR, keeping a single row per CDR3 protein. The data show around 140,000 distinct CDR3 sequences, with 20% to 25% seen just once and around 2.6% held by the top ten. Samples came from axillary lymph nodes draining the breast cancer. The material sequenced was axillary lymph node tissue. The receptors were gathered from a female donor with breast cancer. Some clones in this sample may be carry-over from other donors' samples.

On this clonotype itself: A read error may be the cause here, since a much bigger clone is one base away. This chain links TRBV20-1 with TRBJ2-3; D gene unclear. TRBJ1-5 matches the DNA end more closely, so the J call is doubtful. This CDR3 region has 14 residues. Germline assignment: CDR1 DFQATT and CDR2 SNEGSKA (reference sequence). The CDR3 bases are TGCAGTGCTAGGGGCATAGCTATAGGCAATACGCAGCATTTT. It specifies CSARGIAIGNTQHF.

This sequence joins TRBV29-1 and TRBJ2-5; D is uncertain. The CDR3 is 12 residues long. Looked up from germline, CDR1 is SQVTM and CDR2 is ANQGSEA. Trimming removed 8 bases from V and 5 bases from J, with 15 bases in between. The CDR3: CSLIGVSETQYF. CDR3 nucleotides: TGCAGCCTAATTGGGGTTTCCGAGACCCAGTACTTC.

This clonotype appeared many times. CDR3 in DNA: TGCAGTGCTAGAGTAGGGGAAAAGAACTATGGCTACACCTTC. Encoded protein: CSARVGEKNYGYTF. The chain joins TRBV20-1 to TRBJ1-2, with D possibly matching TRBD1 (5 bases). V was trimmed by 1 base and J by 2 bases, leaving 11 bases between them. Germline V gives CDR1 DFQATT, CDR2 SNEGSKA (reference sequence). The length of the CDR3 is 14 residues.

The genes are TRBV28 and TRBJ1-4, with D possibly TRBD1 on 5 matching bases. V lost 4 bases and J 0 bases, leaving 15 bases between the germline ends. The CDR3 runs 17 residues. The germline V gene has CDR1 MDHEN and CDR2 SYDVKM. CDR3 DNA sequence: TGTGCCAGCAGTTCCGTAGGGCAGGGATCAACTAATGAAAAACTGTTTTTT. Protein: CASSSVGQGSTNEKLFF.

About this clonotype itself: A much bigger clone sits one base away, suggesting this may be a read error. The genes are TRBV7-2 and TRBJ1-2; 9 bases map to TRBD1. CDR3 length equals 16 residues. CDR1 is SGHTA and CDR2 is FQGNSA in the germline V gene. The chain's CDR3 is CAGSLVVGDRAYGYTF. CDR3 nucleotides: TGTGCCGGCAGCTTAGTTGTCGGGGACAGGGCCTATGGCTACACCTTC.

This clonotype was picked up many times. The chain joins TRBV7-9 to TRBJ2-5, with D hard to call. This CDR3 comprises 11 residues. CDR1 is SEHNR and CDR2 is FQNEAQ in the germline V gene (reference sequence). V was shortened by 6 bases and J by 4 bases, with 6 bases between the two germline ends. The CDR3 is CASRLTETQYF. DNA for the CDR3: TGTGCCAGCAGACTGACAGAGACCCAGTACTTC. The entire variable domain, with the rest obtained from reference TRBV7-9 and TRBJ2-5, is as follows: DTGVSQNPRHKITKRGQNVTFRCDPISEHNRLYWYRQTLGQGPEFLTYFQNEAQLEKSRLLSDRFSAERPKGSFSTLEIQRTEQGDSAMYLCASRLTETQYFGPGTRLLVL.

In the case of this clonotype: Lacking the conserved final phenylalanine or tryptophan, this CDR3 likely reflects a read error. The chain links TRBV19 to TRBJ1-5; the D gene is possibly TRBD1 (6 bases). Germline CDR1 LNHDA, CDR2 SQIVND (reference sequence). The CDR3 loop spans 14 amino acids. Trimming removed 4 bases from V and 5 bases from J, with 12 bases in between. The DNA for the CDR3 is TGTGCCAGTAGTAAGGGGGGCCGGGATCAGCCCCAGCATCTT. Its translation is CASSKGGRDQPQHL.